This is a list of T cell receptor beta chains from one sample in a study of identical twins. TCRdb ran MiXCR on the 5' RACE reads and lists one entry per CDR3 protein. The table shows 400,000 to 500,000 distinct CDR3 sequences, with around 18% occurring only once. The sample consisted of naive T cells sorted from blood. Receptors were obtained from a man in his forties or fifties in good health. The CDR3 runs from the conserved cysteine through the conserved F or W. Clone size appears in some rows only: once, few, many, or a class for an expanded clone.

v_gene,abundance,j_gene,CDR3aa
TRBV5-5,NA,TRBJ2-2,CASSLLGGPYTGELFF
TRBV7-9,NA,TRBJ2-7,CASSPVGGVTREQYF
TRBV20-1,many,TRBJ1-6,CSARVGSSYNSPLHF
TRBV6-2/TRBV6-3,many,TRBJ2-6,CASSYPSGGFSGANVLTF
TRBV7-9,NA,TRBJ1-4,CASSPDTGKSTNEKLFF
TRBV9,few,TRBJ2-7,CASSVGPSGGDEQYF
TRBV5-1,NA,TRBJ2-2,CASSSPGQPKYTGELFF
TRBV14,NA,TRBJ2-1,CASSRVDRVLEQFF
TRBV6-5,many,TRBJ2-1,CASSYSSGGYNEQFF
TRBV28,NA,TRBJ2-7,CATTGQISSYEQYF
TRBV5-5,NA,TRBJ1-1,CASFPMGQMNTEAFF
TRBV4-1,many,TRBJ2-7,CASSRGQRSYEQYF
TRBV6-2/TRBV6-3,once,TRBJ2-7,CASSYVGGPHEQYF
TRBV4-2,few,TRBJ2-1,CASSQEDGSGTPNEQFF
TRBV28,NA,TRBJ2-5,CASSLLGWNQYF
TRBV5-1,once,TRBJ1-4,CASRLGQGREKLFF
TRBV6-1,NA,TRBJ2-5,CASSEALTWTQYF
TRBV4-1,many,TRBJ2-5,CASSRGQGTRGTQYF
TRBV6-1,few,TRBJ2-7,CASSGQGIEQYF
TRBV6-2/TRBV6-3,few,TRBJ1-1,CASRGTATGAAEAFF
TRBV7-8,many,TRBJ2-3,CASSWPTGGSGDTQYF
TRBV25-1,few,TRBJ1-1,CASKTMNTEAFF
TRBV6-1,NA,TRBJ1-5,CASTGALSNQPQHF
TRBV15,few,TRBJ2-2,CATSRIRGEAGELFF
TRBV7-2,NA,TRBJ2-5,CASSLEREGLQETQYF
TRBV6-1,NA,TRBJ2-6,CASSRQTSGANVLTF
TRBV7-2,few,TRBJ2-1,CASTTGGRGEQFF
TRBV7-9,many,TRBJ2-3,CASSWIAGDTQYF
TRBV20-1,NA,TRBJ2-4,CSARDVAGVENIQYF
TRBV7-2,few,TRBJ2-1,CASSSTGTGLYNEQFF
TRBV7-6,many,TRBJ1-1,CASSLVSFDSEAFF
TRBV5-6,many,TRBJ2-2,CASSLAWTRSTGELFF